This TCR beta chain originates from a study of cytomegalovirus exposure and HLA in healthy donors. Study findings and constraints: Within an earlier analysis, most TCR beta V segments proved productive either about 90% or about 30% of the time. Among CMV-associated TCR beta chains, most appeared HLA-restricted in a later analysis. Apart from CMV serostatus, no immune exposure information was available. There was a cluster of highly shared sequence variants that was likely a sequencing artifact.

For this clone: Its antigen remains unknown.

V shed 2 bases and J 5 bases; nucleotides not matched to a gene: 7. The CDR3 has 15 amino acids. The germline CDR1 and CDR2 sequences are SGHNT and YYREEE (reference sequence). 13 Jbeta primers and 60 Vbeta primers were used for the PCR. Repertoires were generated with immunoSEQ multiplex PCR, while TCRdb's copy carries only in-frame clones and drops some. Its table records tens of thousands of clones. This receptor was obtained from a woman in her thirties in good health and CMV-seronegative. The sequencing sample was made of PBMCs. This sequence joins TRBV5-4 and TRBJ2-3; 8 positions match TRBD2. For the CDR3, the DNA is TGTGCCAGCAGCTTCGGGGGGGCAGGTAAAGATACGCAGTATTTT. Translation gives CASSFGGAGKDTQYF. The complete variable domain, with remaining parts taken from reference TRBV5-4 and TRBJ2-3, reads ETGVTQSPTHLIKTRGQQVTLRCSSQSGHNTVSWYQQALGQGPQFIFQYYREEENGRGNFPPRFSGLQFPNYSSELNVNALELDDSALYLCASSFGGAGKDTQYFGPGTRLTVL.